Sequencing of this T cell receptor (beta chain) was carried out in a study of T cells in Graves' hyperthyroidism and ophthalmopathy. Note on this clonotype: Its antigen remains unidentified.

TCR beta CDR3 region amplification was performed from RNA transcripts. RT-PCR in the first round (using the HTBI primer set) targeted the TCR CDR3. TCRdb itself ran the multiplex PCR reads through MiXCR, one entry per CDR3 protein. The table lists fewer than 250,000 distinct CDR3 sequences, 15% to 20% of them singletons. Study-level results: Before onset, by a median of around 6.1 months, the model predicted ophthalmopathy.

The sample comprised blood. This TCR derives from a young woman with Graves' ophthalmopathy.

CDR3 nucleotides: TGTGCCAGCGCTTCCGGGACTAGCGGGAGGGCCGAAATAGCCAAAAACATTCAGTACTTC. Amino acids: CASASGTSGRAEIAKNIQYF. The J gene is TRBJ2-4, the V gene TRBV12-3 or TRBV12-4, with 16 bases lining up with TRBD2. The CDR3 consists of 20 residues. The V and J ends lost 8 bases and 0 bases, in that order; junction bases with no gene match: 13.